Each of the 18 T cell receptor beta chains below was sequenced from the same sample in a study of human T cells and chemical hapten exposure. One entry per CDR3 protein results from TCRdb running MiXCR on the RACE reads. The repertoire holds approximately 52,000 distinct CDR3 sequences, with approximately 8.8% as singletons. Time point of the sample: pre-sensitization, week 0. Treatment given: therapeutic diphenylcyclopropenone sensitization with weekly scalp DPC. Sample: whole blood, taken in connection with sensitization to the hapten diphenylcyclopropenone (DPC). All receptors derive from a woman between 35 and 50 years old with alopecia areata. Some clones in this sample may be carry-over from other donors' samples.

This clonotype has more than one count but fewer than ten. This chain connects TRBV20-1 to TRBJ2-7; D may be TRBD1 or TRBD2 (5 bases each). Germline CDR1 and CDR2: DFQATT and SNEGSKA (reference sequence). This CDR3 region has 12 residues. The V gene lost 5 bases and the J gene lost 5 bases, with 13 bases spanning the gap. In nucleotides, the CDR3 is TGCAGTGCTCCGGACGGGACCCACGAGCAGTACTTC. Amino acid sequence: CSAPDGTHEQYF.

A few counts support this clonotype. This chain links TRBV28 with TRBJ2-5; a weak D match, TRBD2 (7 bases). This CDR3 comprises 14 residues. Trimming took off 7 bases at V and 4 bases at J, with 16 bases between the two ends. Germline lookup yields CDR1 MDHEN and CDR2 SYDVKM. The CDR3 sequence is CASTSPGEGETQYF. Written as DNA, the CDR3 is TGTGCCAGCACCTCCCCAGGGGAGGGAGAGACCCAGTACTTC.

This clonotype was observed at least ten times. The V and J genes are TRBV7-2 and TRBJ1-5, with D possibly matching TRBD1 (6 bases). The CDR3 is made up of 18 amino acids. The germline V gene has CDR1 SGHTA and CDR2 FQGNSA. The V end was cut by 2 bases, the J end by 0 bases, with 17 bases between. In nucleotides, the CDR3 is TGTGCCAGCAGCTTAACCGGGACAACCTTGTCTAGCAATCAGCCCCAGCATTTT. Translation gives CASSLTGTTLSSNQPQHF. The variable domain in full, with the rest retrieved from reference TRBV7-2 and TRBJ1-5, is GAGVSQSPSNKVTEKGKDVELRCDPISGHTALYWYRQSLGQGLEFLIYFQGNSAPDKSGLPSDRFSAERTGGSVSTLTIQRTQQEDSAVYLCASSLTGTTLSSNQPQHFGDGTRLSIL.

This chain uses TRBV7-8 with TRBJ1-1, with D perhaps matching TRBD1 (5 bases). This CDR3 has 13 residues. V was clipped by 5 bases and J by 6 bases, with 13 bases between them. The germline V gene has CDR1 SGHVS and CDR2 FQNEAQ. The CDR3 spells CASSPNQGSEAFF. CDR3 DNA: TGTGCCAGCAGCCCGAATCAGGGTTCTGAAGCTTTCTTT.

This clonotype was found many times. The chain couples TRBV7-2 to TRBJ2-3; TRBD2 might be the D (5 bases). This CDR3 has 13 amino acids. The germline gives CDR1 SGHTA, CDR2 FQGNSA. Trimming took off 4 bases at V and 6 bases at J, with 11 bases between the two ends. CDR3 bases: TGTGCCAGCAGCTGGACTCATGGGGATACGCAGTATTTT. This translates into CASSWTHGDTQYF.

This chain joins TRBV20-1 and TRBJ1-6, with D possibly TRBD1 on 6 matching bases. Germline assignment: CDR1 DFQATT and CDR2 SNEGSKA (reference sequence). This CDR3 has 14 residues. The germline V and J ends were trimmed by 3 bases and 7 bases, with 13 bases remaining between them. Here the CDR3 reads CSASGQQGNSPLHF. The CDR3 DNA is TGCAGTGCTAGTGGGCAGCAGGGGAATTCACCCCTCCACTTT.

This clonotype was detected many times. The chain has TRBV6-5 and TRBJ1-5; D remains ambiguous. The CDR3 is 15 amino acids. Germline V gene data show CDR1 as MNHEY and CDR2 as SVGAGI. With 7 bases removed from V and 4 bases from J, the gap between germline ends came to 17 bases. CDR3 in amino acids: CASMPTAGSNQPQHF. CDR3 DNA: TGTGCCAGCATGCCCACGGCGGGTTCTAATCAGCCCCAGCATTTT.

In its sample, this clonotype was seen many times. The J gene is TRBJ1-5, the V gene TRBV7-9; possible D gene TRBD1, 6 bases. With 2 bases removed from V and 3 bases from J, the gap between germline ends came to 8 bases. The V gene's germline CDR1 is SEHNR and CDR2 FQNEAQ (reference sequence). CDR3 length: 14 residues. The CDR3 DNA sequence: TGTGCCAGCAGCTTACAGGGGTTCAATCAGCCCCAGCATTTT. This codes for CASSLQGFNQPQHF.

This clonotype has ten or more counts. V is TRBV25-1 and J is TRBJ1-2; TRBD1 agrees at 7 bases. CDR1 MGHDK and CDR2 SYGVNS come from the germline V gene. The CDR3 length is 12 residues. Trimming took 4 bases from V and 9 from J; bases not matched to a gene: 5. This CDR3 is CASSGYRGRYTF. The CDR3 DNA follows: TGTGCCAGCAGTGGATACAGGGGACGCTACACCTTC.

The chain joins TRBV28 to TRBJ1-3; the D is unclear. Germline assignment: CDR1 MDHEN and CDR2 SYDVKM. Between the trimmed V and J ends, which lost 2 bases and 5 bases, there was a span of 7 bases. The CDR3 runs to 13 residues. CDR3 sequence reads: CASSLNGRNTIYF. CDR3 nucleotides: TGTGCCAGCAGTTTAAACGGTCGAAACACCATATATTTT.

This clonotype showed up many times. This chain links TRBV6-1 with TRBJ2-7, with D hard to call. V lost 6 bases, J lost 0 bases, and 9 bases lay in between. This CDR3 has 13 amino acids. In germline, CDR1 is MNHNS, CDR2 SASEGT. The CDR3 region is CASSQENSYEQYF. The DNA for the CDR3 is TGTGCCAGCAGCCAAGAAAACTCCTACGAGCAGTACTTC.

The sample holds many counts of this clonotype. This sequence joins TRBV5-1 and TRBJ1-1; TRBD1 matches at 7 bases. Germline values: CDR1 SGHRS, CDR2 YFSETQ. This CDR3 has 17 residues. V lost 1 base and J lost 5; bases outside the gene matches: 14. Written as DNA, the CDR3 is TGCGCCAGCAGCTTGTTCCCCCCCCTTAGACAGGGAACTGAAGCTTTCTTT. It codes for CASSLFPPLRQGTEAFF.

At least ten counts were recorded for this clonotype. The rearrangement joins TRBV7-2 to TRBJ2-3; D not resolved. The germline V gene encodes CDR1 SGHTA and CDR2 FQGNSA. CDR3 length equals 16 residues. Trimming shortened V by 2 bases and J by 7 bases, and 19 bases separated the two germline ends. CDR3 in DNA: TGTGCCAGCAGCTTAAGTGGAGTGGGAAATGGACATACGCAGTATTTT. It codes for CASSLSGVGNGHTQYF.

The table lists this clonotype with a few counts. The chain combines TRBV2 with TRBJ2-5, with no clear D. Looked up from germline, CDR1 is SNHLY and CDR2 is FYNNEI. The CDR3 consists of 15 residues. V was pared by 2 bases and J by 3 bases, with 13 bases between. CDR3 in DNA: TGTGCCAGCAGTGAATACGGTCTGGGGAAAGAGACCCAGTACTTC. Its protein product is CASSEYGLGKETQYF.

The DNA for the CDR3 is TGTGCCAGCAGCTTAGTTCAACGGGGGGGCCCCGGGGAGCTGTTTTTT. This sequence encodes CASSLVQRGGPGELFF. The chain carries TRBV7-2 and TRBJ2-2, with 8 bases fitting TRBD2. The CDR3 has 16 amino acids. CDR1 and CDR2 from the germline V gene are SGHTA and FQGNSA. V was pared by 1 base and J by 6 bases, with 7 bases of the junction left unmatched.

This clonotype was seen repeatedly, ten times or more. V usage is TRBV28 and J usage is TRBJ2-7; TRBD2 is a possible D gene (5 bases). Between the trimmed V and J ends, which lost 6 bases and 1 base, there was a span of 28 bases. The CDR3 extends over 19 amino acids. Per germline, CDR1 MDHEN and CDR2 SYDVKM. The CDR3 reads CASSRFWADFMAGSYEQYF. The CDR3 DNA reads TGTGCCAGCAGCCGTTTTTGGGCGGACTTCATGGCGGGTTCCTACGAGCAGTACTTC.

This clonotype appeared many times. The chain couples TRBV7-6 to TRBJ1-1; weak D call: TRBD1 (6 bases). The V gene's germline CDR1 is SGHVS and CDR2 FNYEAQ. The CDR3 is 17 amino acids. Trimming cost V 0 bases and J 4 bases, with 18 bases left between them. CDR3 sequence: CASSLASIGGRGTEAFF. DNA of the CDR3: TGTGCCAGCAGCTTAGCGTCAATAGGGGGGAGGGGCACTGAAGCTTTCTTT.

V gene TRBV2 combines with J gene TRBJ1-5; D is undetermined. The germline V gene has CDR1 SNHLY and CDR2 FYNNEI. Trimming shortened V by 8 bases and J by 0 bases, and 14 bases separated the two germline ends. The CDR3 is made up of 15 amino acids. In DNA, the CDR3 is TGTGCCAGCCGAAAAGCGGGTAATAGCAATCAGCCCCAGCATTTT. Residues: CASRKAGNSNQPQHF.